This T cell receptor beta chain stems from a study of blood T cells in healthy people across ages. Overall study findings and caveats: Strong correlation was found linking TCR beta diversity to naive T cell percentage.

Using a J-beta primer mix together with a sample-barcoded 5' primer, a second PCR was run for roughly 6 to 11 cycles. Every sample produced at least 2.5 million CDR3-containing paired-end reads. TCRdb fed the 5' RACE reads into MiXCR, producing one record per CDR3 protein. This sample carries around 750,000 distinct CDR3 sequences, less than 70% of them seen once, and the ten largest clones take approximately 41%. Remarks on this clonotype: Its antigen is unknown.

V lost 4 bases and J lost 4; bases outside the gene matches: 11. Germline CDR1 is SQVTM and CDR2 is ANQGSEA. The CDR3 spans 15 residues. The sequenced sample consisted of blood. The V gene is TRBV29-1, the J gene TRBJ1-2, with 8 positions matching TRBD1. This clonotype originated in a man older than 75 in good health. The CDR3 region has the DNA TGCAGCGTTGGGGGACAGGCAATTGGGGGCTATGGCTACACCTTC. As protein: CSVGGQAIGGYGYTF.